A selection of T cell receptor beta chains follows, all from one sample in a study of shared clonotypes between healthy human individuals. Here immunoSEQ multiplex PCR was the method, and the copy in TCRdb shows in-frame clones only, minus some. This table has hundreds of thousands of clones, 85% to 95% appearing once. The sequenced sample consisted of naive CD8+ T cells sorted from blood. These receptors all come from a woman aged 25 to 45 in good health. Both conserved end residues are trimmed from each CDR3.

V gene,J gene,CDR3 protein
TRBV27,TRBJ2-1,ASRTGGSNNEQF
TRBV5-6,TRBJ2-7,ASSLRDSITYEQY
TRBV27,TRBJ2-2,ASSLFLAGVRANTGELF
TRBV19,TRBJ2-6,ASSIDEAQSGANVLT
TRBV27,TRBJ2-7,ASTHNSDGSSYEQY
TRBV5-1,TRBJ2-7,ASSVGSYEQY
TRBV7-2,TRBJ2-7,ASSAELAGLEQY
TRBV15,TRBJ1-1,ATGISGTEAF
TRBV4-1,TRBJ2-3,ASSQFGTDTQY
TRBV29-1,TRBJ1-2,SVEGTKEGYT
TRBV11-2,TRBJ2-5,ASSLDFRDYQETQY
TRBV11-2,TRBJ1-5,ASSLDGGDQPQH
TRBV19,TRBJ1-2,ASSIDPGDYGYT
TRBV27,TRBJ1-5,ASWTGWDQPQH
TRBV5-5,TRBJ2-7,ASSLDRGLYEQY
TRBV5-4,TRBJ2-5,ASSGRLGEETQY
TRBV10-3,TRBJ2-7,AISYSSGRADEQY
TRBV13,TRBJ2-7,ASSLGTNSYEQY
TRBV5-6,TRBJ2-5,ASSFEVSHQETQY
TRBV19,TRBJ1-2,ASSIVPSLLTEDYT